The clone carrying this T cell receptor beta chain was seen many times. Its antigen is unknown. A single record per CDR3 protein comes from TCRdb applying MiXCR to the reads. The sample holds approximately 250,000 distinct CDR3 sequences, roughly 10% seen once. This entry belongs to a study of T cell repertoires in cytomegalovirus infection. Study-level findings and limits: The cumulative frequency of public TCR beta families distinguished individuals who carried CMV together with the relevant HLA.

From germline, CDR1 is DFQATT and CDR2 SNEGSKA (reference sequence). The ends were cut back, 6 bases at V and 0 bases at J, with 11 bases in the middle. There are 13 residues in the CDR3. The origin of this receptor is a human donor in good health (CMV status not recorded). Some clones in this sample may be carry-over from other donors' samples. Sequenced: PBMCs. The chain is built from TRBV20-1 and TRBJ1-1; no reliable D call. For the CDR3, the DNA is TGCAGTGCCGGCCCTGAAGTGAACACTGAAGCTTTCTTT. Translation: CSAGPEVNTEAFF.